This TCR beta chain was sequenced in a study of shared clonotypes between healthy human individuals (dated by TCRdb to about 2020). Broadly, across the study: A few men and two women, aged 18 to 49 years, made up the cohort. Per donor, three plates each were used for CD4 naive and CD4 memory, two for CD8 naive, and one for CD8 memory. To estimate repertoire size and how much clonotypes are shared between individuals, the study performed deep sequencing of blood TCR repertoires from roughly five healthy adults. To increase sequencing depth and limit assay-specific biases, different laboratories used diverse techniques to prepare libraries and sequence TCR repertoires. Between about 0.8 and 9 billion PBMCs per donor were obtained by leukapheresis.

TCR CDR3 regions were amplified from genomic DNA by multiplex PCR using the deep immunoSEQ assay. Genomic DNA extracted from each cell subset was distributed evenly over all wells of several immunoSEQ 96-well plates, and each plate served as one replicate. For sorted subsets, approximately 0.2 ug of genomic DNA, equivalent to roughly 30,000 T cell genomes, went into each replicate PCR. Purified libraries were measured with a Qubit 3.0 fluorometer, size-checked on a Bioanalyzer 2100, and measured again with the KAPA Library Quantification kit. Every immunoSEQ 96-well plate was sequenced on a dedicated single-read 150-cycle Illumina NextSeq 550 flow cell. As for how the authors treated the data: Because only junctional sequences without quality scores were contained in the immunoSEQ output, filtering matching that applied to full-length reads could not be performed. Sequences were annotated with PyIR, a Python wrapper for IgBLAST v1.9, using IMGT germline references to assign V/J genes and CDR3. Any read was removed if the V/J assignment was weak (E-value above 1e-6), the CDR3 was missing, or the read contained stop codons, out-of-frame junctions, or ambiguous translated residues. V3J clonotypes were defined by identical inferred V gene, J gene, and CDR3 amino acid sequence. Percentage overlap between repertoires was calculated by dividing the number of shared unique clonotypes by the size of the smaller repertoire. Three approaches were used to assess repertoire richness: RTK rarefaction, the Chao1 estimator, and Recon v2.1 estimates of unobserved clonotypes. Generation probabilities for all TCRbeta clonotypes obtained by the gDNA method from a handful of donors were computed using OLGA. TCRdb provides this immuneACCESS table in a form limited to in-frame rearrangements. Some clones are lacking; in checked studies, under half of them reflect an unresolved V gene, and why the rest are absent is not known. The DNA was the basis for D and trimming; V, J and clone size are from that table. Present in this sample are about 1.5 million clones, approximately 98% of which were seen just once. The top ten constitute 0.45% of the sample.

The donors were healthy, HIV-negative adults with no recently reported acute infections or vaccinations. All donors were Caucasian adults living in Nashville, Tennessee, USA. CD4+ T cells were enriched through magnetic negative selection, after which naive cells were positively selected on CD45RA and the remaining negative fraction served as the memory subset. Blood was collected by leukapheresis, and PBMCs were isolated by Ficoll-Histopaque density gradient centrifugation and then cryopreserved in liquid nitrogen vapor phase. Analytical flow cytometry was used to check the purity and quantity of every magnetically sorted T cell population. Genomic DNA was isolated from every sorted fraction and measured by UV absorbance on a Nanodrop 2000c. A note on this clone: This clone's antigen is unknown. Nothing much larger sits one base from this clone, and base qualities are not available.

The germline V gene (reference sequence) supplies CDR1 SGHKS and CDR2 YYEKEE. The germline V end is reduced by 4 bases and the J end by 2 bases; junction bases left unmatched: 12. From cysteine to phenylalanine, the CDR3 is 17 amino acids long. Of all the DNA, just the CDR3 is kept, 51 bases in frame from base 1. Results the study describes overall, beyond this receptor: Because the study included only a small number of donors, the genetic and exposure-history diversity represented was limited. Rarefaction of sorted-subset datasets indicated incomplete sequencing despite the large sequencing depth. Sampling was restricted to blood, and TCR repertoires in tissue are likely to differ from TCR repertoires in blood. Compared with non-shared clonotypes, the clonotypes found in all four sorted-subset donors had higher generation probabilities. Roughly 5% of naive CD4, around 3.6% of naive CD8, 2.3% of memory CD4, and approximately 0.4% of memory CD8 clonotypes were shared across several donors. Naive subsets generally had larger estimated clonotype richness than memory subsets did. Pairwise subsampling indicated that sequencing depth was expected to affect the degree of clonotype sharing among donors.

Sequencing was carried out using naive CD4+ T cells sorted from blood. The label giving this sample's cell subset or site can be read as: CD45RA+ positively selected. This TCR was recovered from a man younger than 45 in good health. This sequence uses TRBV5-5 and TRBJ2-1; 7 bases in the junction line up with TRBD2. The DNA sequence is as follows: TGTGCCAGCAGCCTTTGGGGGGTAAGCGGGACCTACAATGAGCAGTTCTTC. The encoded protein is CASSLWGVSGTYNEQFF.